The subject of this entry is one T cell receptor (beta chain). Its antigen specificity is not known. Within one base of it there is no much larger clone, and no base qualities were kept. The cohort consisted of some 730 healthy bone marrow donors. At the time of sampling, every cohort member was nominally healthy, though immune exposures that went unrecorded were likely present. The donor tested CMV seropositive and was one of the 289 seropositive cohort members. A peripheral blood sample was provided by each donor, and peripheral blood mononuclear cells were used for TCR beta sequencing. The Qiagen DNeasy Blood Extraction Kit was used to extract genomic DNA from the blood cell samples. Library construction relied on the immunoSEQ multiplex PCR assay. A mixture of 60 forward primers for TCR Vbeta segments and 13 reverse primers for TCR Jbeta segments was used in the multiplex PCR. A multiplex PCR assay on genomic DNA amplified the CDR3 region of rearranged TCR beta genes. The Illumina HiSeq System was used to sequence the amplified TCR beta libraries as 87-base-pair reads. The original methods were these. A later analysis counted about 80 million unique TCR beta chains across the 666 repertoires, and some 11 million of these chains were shared by at least two donors. Raw reads were error-corrected and collapsed into unique sequences with a nearest-neighbor algorithm that merged closely related sequences to remove PCR and sequencing errors. To assign V, D and J gene segments, CDR3 sequences were aligned to IMGT reference sequences. Each retained sequence needed at least a six-nucleotide match to both a V gene segment and a J gene segment. Rearrangements were called productive when the CDR3 lacked stop codons and stayed in frame with V and J; all others were non-productive. CDR3 was defined according to IMGT convention as the region running from the second conserved V-encoded cysteine to the conserved J-encoded phenylalanine. In an earlier analysis of approximately 590 of the donors, sequences lacking an unambiguous match to a single V gene segment were excluded. In an earlier analysis of several hundred of the donors, V segments were called functional above 56.7% productive rearrangements and were called segregating when the between-donor standard deviation exceeded 5%. A statistical classification framework was built for diagnosing cytomegalovirus status from the catalog of TCR beta chain sequences. V and J gene assignment, in a later analysis, came from comparing TCR nucleotide sequences with IMGT/GENE-DB human TR gene sequences. In a later analysis, CDR3 sequences and most-parsimonious VDJ recombination scenarios were assigned using the TCRdist pipeline. In a later analysis, each TCR beta chain was defined by its CDR3 amino acid sequence together with its V-gene family, and reads lacking a unique V-gene family were excluded. To address suspected cross-contamination and a sequencing artifact, a later analysis removed over 500 highly shared, low-generation-probability nucleotide sequences. In a later analysis, a clonal expansion index for each public chain was calculated from normalized within-repertoire ranks of inferred template counts. A later analysis computed generation probabilities with a VDJ recombination model fitted to out-of-frame rearrangements, and checked the results against IGoR. In a later analysis, TCR-TCR, TCR-HLA and TCR-CMV co-occurrence was scored with hypergeometric tests, and a repertoire-size bias correction was applied to TCR pairs. To estimate false discovery rates, a later analysis permuted the HLA or CMV assignments 20 times. In a later analysis, co-occurring TCRs were grouped with DBSCAN, and TCRdist sequence similarity was added when clustering was performed within HLA-allele-positive subsets. Co-occurrence clustering excluded repertoires with fewer than 30,000 or more than 120,000 public chains, plus five with anomalous nucleotide sharing. The table was pulled from immuneACCESS by TCRdb, which kept in-frame rearrangements only. Such tables lose some clones; where checked, under half of the loss comes from unresolved V genes, and the rest has no known cause. V and J calls and clone size come straight from that table; D and trimming were deduced from the DNA. The sample profile shows about 120,000 clones; around 66% of them were found once. Roughly 8.6% of the sample belongs to the ten largest clones.

This sample was included in a study of cytomegalovirus exposure and HLA in healthy donors (dated by TCRdb to 2016 to 2017). Concerning the study at large: An earlier analysis of roughly 630 of the donors reported 276 Gb of sequence data and roughly 100 million unique TCR beta sequences from about 200 million T cells. Among the roughly 380 genotyped donors, approximately 77% belonged to the genetic ancestry cluster associated with self-reported Caucasian donors. The aim of the study was to test whether cataloging public T cell receptors could identify signatures of past pathogen exposure. The number of typed donors differed by locus: about 620-640 for A, B, C, DRB1 and DQB1; 500 to 550 for DQA1; approximately 610 for DPA1; and roughly 490 for DPB1. Rather than using new phenotypic data, the later analysis identified candidate immune exposures from TCR beta sequences and from how often those sequences occurred across donors. In an earlier analysis of several hundred of the donors, high-throughput TCR beta sequencing was used to judge whether each TCR beta V gene segment behaved as functional or pseudogenic. Roughly five DR-DQ haplotypes were handled as single units for association and clustering because linkage in the cohort was strong. All discovery cohort repertoires had been generated using a single sequencing platform. To study patterns of TCR occurrence, a later analysis re-analyzed previously published TCR beta repertoires from under 750 donors and added high-resolution HLA genotyping. A separate validation cohort of 100 to 150 different subjects was used in addition to the roughly 670-subject first cohort. Roughly 300 gigabases of sequencing data and approximately 85 million unique TCR sequences were included in an early release covering roughly 700 HLA-typed donors. The study combined high-throughput TCR immunosequencing, statistical association of individual TCRs with disease status, and machine learning to predict cytomegalovirus infection status. Alongside the repertoire data, information on donor age, sex, ethnicity and CMV serostatus was compiled. HLA typing covered class I and class II loci at four-digit resolution. A later genetic analysis used genome-wide SNP genotypes for about three fifths of the roughly 700 donors, treating that subset as a discovery cohort. Across under 500 genotyped donors of the cohort, an average of roughly 200,000 unique TCR beta nucleotide sequences per donor were sequenced, and 15% to 20% of those sequences were non-productive. The study profiled the T cell repertoires of under 700 subjects by immunosequencing and related them to cytomegalovirus serostatus.

Broad study findings and their caveats: A group of highly shared sequence variants was considered likely to be a technical artifact of the sequencing pipeline. Specific HLA alleles were associated with 15,000 to 20,000 TCR beta sequences at a false discovery rate of 0.05 in a later analysis. Compared with equally common non-associated chains, HLA-associated TCR beta chains in a later analysis were more clonally expanded and had lower generation probabilities. Because counts were too low, 15 or so rarely observed V segments, including chromosome 9 orphons, were excluded from the earlier analysis of some 590 of the donors. The study gave a list of roughly 150 TCR beta chains associated with cytomegalovirus. A further reported finding was that TCR beta sequences accurately predicted the HLA-A and HLA-B alleles for most subjects in the first cohort. In a later analysis, TCR association rates were found to vary across HLA loci, with the most associated TCRs seen for DRB1 alleles and the fewest for HLA-C alleles. In a later genetic analysis, a missense DCLRE1C variant was associated with V-gene and J-gene trimming of TCR beta chains, and the association was replicated in an independent cohort. The authors suggested that the approach could potentially be extended to other disease states and immunological phenotypes. When HLA alleles, especially DR and DQ, strongly co-occurred, TCR associations were difficult to assign to individual alleles. In a later analysis, several top co-occurrence clusters were reported to appear linked to parvovirus B19, influenza, CMV and Epstein-Barr virus. Because HLA typing was missing for some donors at each locus, association tests included only the typed subset. Some IMGT-functional V segments, including TRBV6-2 and TRBV6-3, could not be told apart with the 87-base-pair reads, so those segments were excluded. In vitro tests confirmed that a few of the cytomegalovirus-associated TCR beta chains recognize cytomegalovirus antigens. Compared with the 666-donor mean, donors in an Asian-associated ancestry cluster had fewer N-insertions in productive TCRs, according to a later genetic analysis. In an earlier analysis of approximately 600 of the donors, most TCR beta V segments were observed in productive rearrangements about 90% or about 30% of the time, broadly matching IMGT annotations. In a later analysis, most CMV-associated TCR beta chains were found to appear HLA-restricted, with HLA associations seemingly driven largely by CMV exposure. Sequencing depth was assumed to be roughly uniform across donors in the presence/absence analyses, though that assumption may not hold. Across donors, most TCR sequences were observed very rarely, whereas some public TCRs were present in many individuals. The only immune exposure information available for the cohort was CMV serostatus. Linkage disequilibrium might explain the correlated functional status among segregating V segments, but an unknown experimental factor could not be excluded. In this cohort, only TCR beta chains were sequenced, and detectable features were limited by the absence of alpha or paired-chain data. The classifier was reported to diagnose cytomegalovirus status with high specificity and sensitivity in both the original and validation cohorts.

Measured from the cysteine to the phenylalanine, the CDR3 is 16 residues long. Of the read, only the CDR3 DNA is kept; its 48 bases are in frame from base 1. Based on the germline V gene (reference sequence), the CDR1 and CDR2 sequences are LNHDA and SQIVND. The junction shows trimming of 3 bases on V and 0 bases on J, plus 15 bases between the germline ends. In this chain, TRBV19 is recombined with TRBJ2-7; the best D guess is TRBD2, with 5 bases matching. The sequencing sample was made of PBMCs. The receptor was isolated from a woman between 40 and 50 years old in good health and CMV-seropositive. The nucleotides read TGTGCCAGTAGTATGGCGGGCCCTGGGAACTCCTACGAGCAGTACTTC. The encoded protein is CASSMAGPGNSYEQYF.